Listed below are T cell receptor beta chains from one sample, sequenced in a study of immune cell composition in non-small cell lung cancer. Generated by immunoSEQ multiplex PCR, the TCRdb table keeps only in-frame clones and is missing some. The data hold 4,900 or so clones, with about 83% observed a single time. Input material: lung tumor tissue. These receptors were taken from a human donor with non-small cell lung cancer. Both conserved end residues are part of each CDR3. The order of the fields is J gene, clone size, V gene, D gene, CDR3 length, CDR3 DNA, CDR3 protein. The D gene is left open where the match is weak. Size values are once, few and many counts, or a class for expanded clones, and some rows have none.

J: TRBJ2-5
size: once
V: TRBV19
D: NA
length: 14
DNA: TGTGCCAGTAGTTTCGGGGGGCGACAAGAGACCCAGTACTTC
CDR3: CASSFGGRQETQYF

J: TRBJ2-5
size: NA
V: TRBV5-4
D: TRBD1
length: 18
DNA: TGTGCCAGCAGCCAAATTATGAGGGACAGGGATGAGGGAGAGACCCAGTACTTC
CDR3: CASSQIMRDRDEGETQYF

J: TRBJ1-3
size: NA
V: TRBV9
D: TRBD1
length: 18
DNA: TGTGCCAGCAGCAAACACCCCGGACAGGGAGGCTCTGGAAACACCATATATTTT
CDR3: CASSKHPGQGGSGNTIYF

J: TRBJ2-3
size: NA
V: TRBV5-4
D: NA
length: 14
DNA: TGTGCCAGCACCCCTGACACAAGCACAGATACGCAGTATTTT
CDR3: CASTPDTSTDTQYF

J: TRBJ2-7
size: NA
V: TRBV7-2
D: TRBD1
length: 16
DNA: TGTGCCAGCAGCATCGCGCCCGGGACAGGGAGACACGAGCAGTACTTC
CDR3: CASSIAPGTGRHEQYF

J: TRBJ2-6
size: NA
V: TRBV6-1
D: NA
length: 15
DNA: TGTGCCAGCAGTTGGGGGGGGCCTGGGGCCAACGTCCTGACTTTC
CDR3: CASSWGGPGANVLTF

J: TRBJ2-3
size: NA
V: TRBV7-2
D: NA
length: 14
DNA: TGTGCCAGCAGCTTATTGCGGCGGACAGATACGCAGTATTTT
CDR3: CASSLLRRTDTQYF

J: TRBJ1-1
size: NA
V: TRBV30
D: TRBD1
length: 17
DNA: TGTGCCTGGAGAGTCTCGGGACAGGGCATCCGGGGCACTGAAGCTTTCTTT
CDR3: CAWRVSGQGIRGTEAFF

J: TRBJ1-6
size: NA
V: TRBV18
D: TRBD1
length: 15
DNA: TGTGCCAGCTCACCGGACAGGGAGGATAATTCACCCCTCCACTTT
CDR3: CASSPDREDNSPLHF

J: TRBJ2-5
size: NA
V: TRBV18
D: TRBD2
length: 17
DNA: TGTGCCAGCTCACCACGCCCAGCTAGCGGATCCCAAGAGACCCAGTACTTC
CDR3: CASSPRPASGSQETQYF

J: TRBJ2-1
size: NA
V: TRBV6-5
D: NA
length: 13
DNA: TGTGCCAGCAGTTACTCCTTTTCTAATGAGCAGTTCTTC
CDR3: CASSYSFSNEQFF

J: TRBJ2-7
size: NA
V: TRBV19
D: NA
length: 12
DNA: TGTGCCAGTAGCCTGACAGCCTACGAGCAGTACTTC
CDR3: CASSLTAYEQYF

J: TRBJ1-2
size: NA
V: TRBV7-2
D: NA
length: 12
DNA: TGTGCCAGCAGCTTCGAGGGCCGGGGCTACACCTTC
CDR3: CASSFEGRGYTF

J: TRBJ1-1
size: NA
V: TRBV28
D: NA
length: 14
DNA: TGTGCCAGCAGGTTAATGGGGGCCGGGGAGAAAGCTTTCTTT
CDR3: CASRLMGAGEKAFF

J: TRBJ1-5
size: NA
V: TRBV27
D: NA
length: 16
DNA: TGTGCCAGCAGTTTAGGGGGCCCCGGCCTCAATCAGCCCCAGCATTTT
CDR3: CASSLGGPGLNQPQHF

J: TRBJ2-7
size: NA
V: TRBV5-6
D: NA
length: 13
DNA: TGTGCCAGCAGCTTGGGCCAGAACTACGAGCAGTACTTC
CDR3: CASSLGQNYEQYF

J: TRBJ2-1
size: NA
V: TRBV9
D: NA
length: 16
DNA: TGTGCCAGCAGCGCCCCTGAGCGGGTAGGCTACGATGAGCAGTTCTTC
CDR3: CASSAPERVGYDEQFF

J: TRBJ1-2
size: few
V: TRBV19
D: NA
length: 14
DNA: TGTGCCAGTAGTCCCTCCGGGACTAAGGGTGGCTACACCTTC
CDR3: CASSPSGTKGGYTF

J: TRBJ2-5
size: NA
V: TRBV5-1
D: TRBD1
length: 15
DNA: TGCGCCAGCAGCTTGGGAGGACAGGGAGGAGAGACCCAGTACTTC
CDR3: CASSLGGQGGETQYF

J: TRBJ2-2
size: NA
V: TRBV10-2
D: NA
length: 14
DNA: TGCGCCAGCGGGGCCAGAACAAACACCGGGGAGCTGTTTTTT
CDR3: CASGARTNTGELFF

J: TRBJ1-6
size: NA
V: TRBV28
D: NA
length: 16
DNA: TGTGCCAGCAGTTTACCACAGTCAGAGTATAATTCACCCCTCCACTTT
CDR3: CASSLPQSEYNSPLHF

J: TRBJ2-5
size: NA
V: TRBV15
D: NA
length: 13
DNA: TGTGCCACCAGCGCCACAGGGTGGGAGACCCAGTACTTC
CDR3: CATSATGWETQYF

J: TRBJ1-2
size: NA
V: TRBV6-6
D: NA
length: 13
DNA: TGTGCCAGCAGCCGCCCTCAGGCGTTGGGCTACACCTTC
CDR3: CASSRPQALGYTF

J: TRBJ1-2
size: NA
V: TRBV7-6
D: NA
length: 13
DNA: TGTGCCAGCAGCCCCCGGGGAAACTATGGCTACACCTTC
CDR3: CASSPRGNYGYTF

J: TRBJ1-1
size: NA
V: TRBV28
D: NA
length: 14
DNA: TGTGCCAGCAGTTTATTCGCGGGGGCTGGGGAAGCTTTCTTT
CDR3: CASSLFAGAGEAFF

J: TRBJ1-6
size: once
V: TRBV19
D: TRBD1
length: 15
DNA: TGTGCCAGTAGTATCCAGGGACAGGGGCATTCACCCCTCCACTTT
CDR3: CASSIQGQGHSPLHF

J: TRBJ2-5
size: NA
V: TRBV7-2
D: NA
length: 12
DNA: TGTGCCAGCAGCTACCAGCAAGAGACCCAGTACTTC
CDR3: CASSYQQETQYF

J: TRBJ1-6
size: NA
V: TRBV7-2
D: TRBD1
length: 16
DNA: TGTGCCAGCAGCGTGGGGGCAGGGGGCAATAATTCACCCCTCCACTTT
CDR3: CASSVGAGGNNSPLHF

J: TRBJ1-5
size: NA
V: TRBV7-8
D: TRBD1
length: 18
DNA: TGTGCCAGCAGCCGCGGGACAGGGGGAGCCTATAGCAATCAGCCCCAGCATTTT
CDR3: CASSRGTGGAYSNQPQHF